Following are 14 T cell receptor beta chains from one sample sequenced in a study of quantifying T cell responses using KT2 cells. As for the study in general: cDNA was made from DNase-treated RNA using alpha and beta constant primers.

A single-stranded UMI oligo with SP2 sequence was ligated to cDNA 3' ends. First-round PCR used about 4 cycles and beta primers RC1.1 and RC1.2 covering TRBC1 and TRBC2. Via MiXCR, TCRdb re-called the UMI-ligation and nested PCR reads, giving one row per CDR3 protein. The table records about 32,000 distinct CDR3 sequences, more than 7% of them present only once. Sequenced: PBMCs spiked with cells of the T cell clone KT2. The origin of the receptors is a human donor.

This clonotype was observed at least ten times. The CDR3 loop reads CASSQTGGKNIQYF. For the CDR3, the DNA is TGTGCCAGCAGCCAGACAGGGGGTAAAAACATTCAGTACTTC. This sequence joins TRBV3-1 and TRBJ2-4, with 9 bases lining up with TRBD1. The CDR3 contains 14 residues. V was clipped by 3 bases and J by 4 bases; unmatched bases: 1. CDR1 is LGHDT, CDR2 YNNKEL, per germline (reference sequence).

This clonotype was seen a handful of times. This chain links TRBV12-3 or TRBV12-4 with TRBJ1-6; possible D gene TRBD1, 6 bases. The CDR3 has 15 amino acids. The germline V and J ends were trimmed by 5 bases and 8 bases, with 16 bases remaining between them. The CDR3 coding sequence is TGTGCCAGCAGTCGGACAGCCGAGTCTTATTCACCCCTCCACTTT. It is translated as CASSRTAESYSPLHF.

This clonotype has only a few counts. The rearrangement uses TRBV6-2 or TRBV6-3 and TRBJ2-5; D is perhaps TRBD1 (6 bases). Germline CDR1 MNHEY, CDR2 SVGEGT. This CDR3 is built from 14 residues. The V gene lost 4 bases and the J gene lost 4 bases, with 13 bases spanning the gap. CDR3 region: CASSFTGMRETQYF. Here the CDR3 DNA reads TGTGCCAGCAGTTTCACAGGGATGCGAGAGACCCAGTACTTC.

This clonotype occurred many times. The V gene is TRBV27, the J gene TRBJ1-6; 7 bases match TRBD1. V was pared by 6 bases and J by 7 bases, with 6 bases of the junction left unmatched. This CDR3 is built from 14 residues. The germline CDR1 and CDR2 sequences are MNHEY and SMNVEV (reference sequence). CDR3 sequence: CASRIQGSNSPLHF. CDR3 DNA: TGTGCCAGCAGAATACAGGGGAGCAATTCACCCCTCCACTTT.

This clonotype was counted a few times. Since a much larger clone is just one base distant, this may be a read error. The rearrangement joins TRBV12-3 or TRBV12-4 to TRBJ1-2; 8 nucleotides line up with TRBD1. This CDR3 region has 13 residues. CDR3 in amino acids: CASTTMTGDGYNF. In nucleotides, the CDR3 is TGTGCCAGCACCACGATGACAGGGGATGGCTACAACTTC.

The table lists this clonotype with many counts. The rearrangement joins TRBV5-1 to TRBJ1-1; a possible D gene is TRBD1 (6 bases). V lost 0 bases and J 0 bases, leaving 15 bases between the germline ends. The V gene's germline CDR1 is SGHRS and CDR2 YFSETQ. This CDR3 is 17 amino acids long. CDR3 residues: CASSLVGGISMNTEAFF. The CDR3 DNA is TGCGCCAGCAGCTTGGTGGGGGGCATAAGCATGAACACTGAAGCTTTCTTT.

This clonotype was detected ten times or more. This chain connects TRBV20-1 to TRBJ1-1; no firm D call. Trimming pared 0 bases from V and 4 bases from J, leaving 9 bases between. This CDR3 spans 13 amino acids. Looked up from germline, CDR1 is DFQATT and CDR2 is SNEGSKA (reference sequence). Here the CDR3 reads CSARDTRATEAFF. As DNA, the CDR3 is TGCAGTGCTAGAGATACAAGGGCCACTGAAGCTTTCTTT.

This clonotype was counted between two and nine times. V gene TRBV7-2 combines with J gene TRBJ2-7; 8 nucleotides line up with TRBD2. V lost 4 bases, J lost 6 bases, and 8 bases stayed unmatched. The CDR3 is 14 amino acids. Germline CDR1 is SGHTA and CDR2 is FQGNSA. The CDR3 DNA reads TGTGCCAGCAGCTCTCGGACTAGCAGCCTCGAGCAGTACTTC. The encoded protein is CASSSRTSSLEQYF.

This clonotype was found many times. The rearrangement joins TRBV5-6 to TRBJ2-7; D not resolved. V lost 1 base, J lost 0 bases, and 8 bases lay in between. This CDR3 contains 14 residues. The germline CDR1 and CDR2 sequences are SGHDT and YYEEEE. The CDR3 DNA reads TGTGCCAGCAGCTTGAGGGCTAACTCCTACGAGCAGTACTTC. This codes for CASSLRANSYEQYF.

The chain links TRBV5-1 to TRBJ1-1, with 7 positions matching TRBD1. The CDR3 totals 15 residues. V shed 4 bases and J 7 bases; nucleotides not matched to a gene: 13. The germline CDR1 and CDR2 sequences are SGHRS and YFSETQ. In DNA, the CDR3 is TGCGCCAGCAGCCCCAGGGCGGGCAGGGACAGTGAAGCTTTCTTT. This sequence encodes CASSPRAGRDSEAFF.

In its sample, this clonotype was seen a few times. This chain connects TRBV29-1 to TRBJ2-1; 7 positions agree with TRBD2. J was trimmed by 8 bases and V by 4 bases; bases with no gene match: 17. This CDR3 region has 16 residues. From germline, CDR1 is SQVTM and CDR2 ANQGSEA. The CDR3 nucleotides read TGCAGCGTTGCCGGGACCTACGGGAGGTACGCGGATGAGCAGTTCTTC. Translated, it gives CSVAGTYGRYADEQFF.

The sample holds one count of this clonotype. A much larger clone differs by one base, so this may be a read error. The CDR3 protein is CASSSRDTYPGEQYF. The CDR3 bases are TGTGCCAGCAGTTCCCGGGACACCTACCCTGGGGAGCAGTACTTC. The V gene is TRBV28, the J gene TRBJ2-7; D might be TRBD1 (6 bases). V lost 4 bases, J lost 7 bases, and 20 bases lay in between. This CDR3 has 15 amino acids. CDR1 and CDR2 (germline): MDHEN, SYDVKM.

The V call is TRBV20-1, the J call TRBJ2-3, with 13 bases fitting TRBD2. V lost 4 bases, J lost 1 base, and 14 bases stayed unmatched. The length of the CDR3 is 19 residues. Germline V gives CDR1 DFQATT, CDR2 SNEGSKA (reference sequence). The CDR3 DNA follows: TGCAGTGCTACGCCACCTTCGGGACTAGCGGGGATGGGCACAGATACGCAGTATTTT. It translates to CSATPPSGLAGMGTDTQYF.

This clonotype was recorded at least ten times. V is TRBV20-1 and J is TRBJ2-3, with 15 bases fitting TRBD2. Germline V lookup: CDR1 DFQATT, CDR2 SNEGSKA (reference sequence). V shed 1 base and J 2 bases; nucleotides not matched to a gene: 7. This CDR3 has 18 residues. The CDR3 reads CSARVPGLAGGPTDTQYF. CDR3 bases: TGCAGTGCTAGAGTCCCGGGACTAGCGGGAGGCCCCACAGATACGCAGTATTTT.